The present TCR beta chain was sequenced within a study of CD8 T cells in Susac syndrome. Regarding the study as a whole: Clonal expansion was not observed in the Susac syndrome CD4+ T cell repertoires.

About this clonotype: Its target is unknown.

Sequencing of TCR beta, carried out with a high-throughput approach, was applied to CD8+ and CD4+ T cells from the blood. Diagnostic criteria for definite or probable disease, in their recently defined form, were met by the patients with Susac syndrome. Germline-derived CDR1 and CDR2 are SNHLY and FYNNEI. V shed 2 bases and J shed 0 bases, with 5 bases lying between them. CDR3 length: 14 residues. When the RNA was reverse transcribed, random hexamers were used with an input of roughly 0.45 to 1 ug. Across 54 Vbeta and 13 Jbeta, immunoSEQ multiplex PCR amplified TCR beta CDR3. TCRdb called the immunoSEQ multiplex PCR reads again in MiXCR, with one record for every CDR3 protein. The sample shows about 180,000 distinct CDR3 sequences, 94% of them seen only once.

This clonotype was sampled from a human donor with Susac syndrome. This chain uses TRBV2 with TRBJ1-3, with D perhaps matching TRBD1 (5 bases). Sequencing was done on a sample of CD4+ T cells from PBMCs. CDR3 sequence (DNA): TGTGCCAGCAGTGAACAGGGCTCTGGAAACACCATATATTTT. Amino acid sequence: CASSEQGSGNTIYF. The whole variable domain, filled in from reference TRBV2 and TRBJ1-3, reads EPEVTQTPSHQVTQMGQEVILRCVPISNHLYFYWYRQILGQKVEFLVSFYNNEISEKSEIFDDQFSVERPDGSNFTLKIRSTKLEDSAMYFCASSEQGSGNTIYFGEGSWLTVV.